This entry lists 8 T cell receptor beta chains sequenced from one sample in a study of blood T cell repertoires in COVID-19. Profiling relied on immunoSEQ multiplex PCR, and the TCRdb table lists in-frame clones only, not all of them. The sample gives some 120,000 clones, about three quarters of which show up once; roughly 0.86% is in the top ten. Sequenced: peripheral blood. These receptors were taken from a human donor with acute or convalescent COVID-19. The donor label of this sample is uncertain.

The genes are TRBV5-1 and TRBJ2-3; 10 bases agree with TRBD2. CDR1 SGHRS and CDR2 YFSETQ come from the germline V gene. Trimming at V came to 3 bases and at J to 0 bases, leaving 13 bases not matched to a gene. This CDR3 spans 19 amino acids. This CDR3 reads CASSSPASGGNPSTDTQYF. The CDR3 bases are TGCGCCAGCAGCTCCCCAGCTAGCGGGGGAAACCCTAGCACAGATACGCAGTATTTT.

The rearrangement links TRBV7-2 to TRBJ2-1; D possibly corresponds to TRBD1 (5 bases). Looked up from germline, CDR1 is SGHTA and CDR2 is FQGNSA. V lost 0 bases, J lost 5 bases, and 29 bases lay in between. CDR3 length: 21 residues. The CDR3 DNA is TGTGCCAGCAGCTTAGCCCCACTACAGGTTTTATGGACCAAGCGTGACAATGAGCAGTTCTTC. This sequence encodes CASSLAPLQVLWTKRDNEQFF. Full variable domain (remainder filled in from reference TRBV7-2 and TRBJ2-1): GAGVSQSPSNKVTEKGKDVELRCDPISGHTALYWYRQSLGQGLEFLIYFQGNSAPDKSGLPSDRFSAERTGGSVSTLTIQRTQQEDSAVYLCASSLAPLQVLWTKRDNEQFFGPGTRLTVL.

V usage is TRBV19 and J usage is TRBJ2-5, with 11 positions matching TRBD2. Germline V gene data show CDR1 as LNHDA and CDR2 as SQIVND (reference sequence). J was trimmed by 3 bases and V by 5 bases; bases with no gene match: 5. This CDR3 has 15 amino acids. The CDR3 nucleotides are TGTGCCAGTAGTTGGGCTAGCGGGGGGAAAGAGACCCAGTACTTC. Its translation is CASSWASGGKETQYF.

The chain uses TRBV6-2 or TRBV6-3 and TRBJ1-6; 7 bases are shared with TRBD1. The junction had 11 bases not matched to a gene; V was cut back by 6 bases and J by 18 bases. The CDR3 runs 12 residues. Germline CDR1 is MNHEY and CDR2 is SVGEGT. The chain's CDR3 is CASSGRQGSYHF. In nucleotides, the CDR3 is TGTGCCAGCAGCGGGAGACAGGGAAGTTACCACTTT.

The chain is built from TRBV6-5 and TRBJ1-1; 9 nucleotides match TRBD1. In germline, CDR1 is MNHEY, CDR2 SVGAGI. J was trimmed by 6 bases and V by 6 bases; bases with no gene match: 11. CDR3 size: 15 residues. This CDR3 reads CASRPGTGKAPEAFF. The CDR3 DNA reads TGTGCCAGCAGGCCAGGGACAGGGAAAGCGCCTGAAGCTTTCTTT.

V gene TRBV28 combines with J gene TRBJ1-6; 7 bases fit TRBD1. J lost 9 bases, V lost 8 bases, and 10 bases had no gene match. CDR3 length equals 14 residues. Germline V gene lookup returns CDR1 MDHEN and CDR2 SYDVKM. CDR3 region: CASDRDRRGSPLHF. The CDR3 nucleotides are TGTGCCAGCGACAGGGACCGGCGGGGTTCACCCCTCCACTTT.

The CDR3 region has the DNA TGTGCCAGCAACCGAGATGGGACTACGGACGGGTCACGGGCAGATACGCAGTATTTT. Residues: CASNRDGTTDGSRADTQYF. The V call is TRBV5-8, the J call TRBJ2-3, with TRBD2 matching over 7 bases. The CDR3 runs 19 residues. V gave up 6 bases and J gave up 4 bases; unmatched junction bases: 23. Germline V gene sequence: CDR1 SGHTS, CDR2 YDEGEE.

The CDR3 sequence is CASGFPGYNSPLHF. DNA for the CDR3: TGTGCTAGTGGTTTTCCAGGGTATAATTCACCCCTCCACTTT. V gene TRBV12-5 combines with J gene TRBJ1-6; tentatively, D is TRBD1 (5 bases). The CDR3 consists of 14 residues. V was clipped by 3 bases and J by 4 bases, with 7 bases between them. CDR1 and CDR2 from the germline V gene are LGHNT and FRNRAP. The full variable domain, with the rest looked up from reference TRBV12-5 and TRBJ1-6, is DARVTQTPRHKVTEMGQEVTMRCQPILGHNTVFWYRQTMMQGLELLAYFRNRAPLDDSGMPKDRFSAEMPDATLATLKIQPSEPRDSAVYFCASGFPGYNSPLHFGNGTRLTVT.